The 5 T cell receptor beta chains below were found in one sample sequenced in a study of cytomegalovirus exposure and HLA in healthy donors. Primers: 60 Vbeta forward and 13 Jbeta reverse. The data were produced by immunoSEQ multiplex PCR, yet TCRdb's version contains in-frame clones alone and is incomplete. Of some 96,000 clones detected, roughly three fifths appear once; the ten largest clones hold under 4%. The sequenced material came from PBMCs. The receptor set was obtained from a man aged 60 to 69 in good health and CMV-seronegative.

The V gene is TRBV27, the J gene TRBJ1-5, with a tentative D call TRBD1 (6 bases). The CDR3 runs 15 residues. V lost 5 bases to trimming and J lost 2 bases, with 13 bases between them. Germline lookup yields CDR1 MNHEY and CDR2 SMNVEV (reference sequence). DNA of the CDR3: TGTGCCAGCAGTCAGACAGGTCTGGGCAATCAGCCCCAGCATTTT. Amino acids: CASSQTGLGNQPQHF.

This clone was detected only once. V is TRBV7-9 and J is TRBJ1-5; a weak D match, TRBD1 (5 bases). The V end lost 4 bases, the J end lost 6 bases, and 19 bases lay between the germline ends. The CDR3 sequence is 16 residues long. Germline V gene lookup returns CDR1 SEHNR and CDR2 FQNEAQ (reference sequence). CDR3 loop: CASSSGAGVMSQPQHF. The CDR3 nucleotides read TGTGCCAGCAGCTCCGGGGCGGGGGTAATGAGTCAGCCCCAGCATTTT.

The rearrangement uses TRBV6-6 and TRBJ1-2; D remains unclear. The germline V gene encodes CDR1 MNHNY and CDR2 SVGAGI (reference sequence). The CDR3 is 11 residues long. Trimming pared 7 bases from V and 7 bases from J, leaving 10 bases between. The CDR3 DNA is TGTGCCAGCACCTGGGGAGCTGGCTACACCTTC. It is translated as CASTWGAGYTF.

The J gene is TRBJ2-3, the V gene TRBV27, with D perhaps matching TRBD2 (6 bases). This CDR3 contains 12 residues. The germline CDR1 and CDR2 sequences are MNHEY and SMNVEV (reference sequence). Trimming stripped 5 bases from V and 10 bases from J, with 13 bases between. CDR3 in DNA: TGTGCCAGCAGTCAGGGACTCCCTGCGCAGTATTTT. This gives the protein CASSQGLPAQYF.

This chain links TRBV29-1 with TRBJ1-2, with a possible D match to TRBD1 (6 bases). This CDR3 is built from 15 residues. V was cut by 0 bases and J by 5 bases, with 16 bases left in between. Per germline, CDR1 SQVTM and CDR2 ANQGSEA. CDR3 residues: CSVEERPTGSYGYTF. The CDR3 region has the DNA TGCAGCGTTGAAGAACGTCCAACAGGGTCGTATGGCTACACCTTC.